Detailed here is one TCR beta chain. Generated by immunoSEQ multiplex PCR, the TCRdb table keeps only in-frame clones and is missing some. The sample consists of a few hundred thousand clones, approximately 82% of them appearing once. This record comes from a study of blood T cell repertoires in COVID-19. This CDR3 is built from 14 residues. Sample: peripheral blood. This receptor was obtained from a woman aged 50 to 65 with acute or convalescent COVID-19. The rearrangement uses TRBV21-1 and TRBJ2-7; no DNA check was done on the table's D call, TRBD1. TRBV21-1 is designated a pseudogene. Here the CDR3 DNA reads TGTGCCAGCAGCACCCGGGACAGGGCCTACGAGCAGTACTTC. Translated: CASSTRDRAYEQYF.